The sequence of this T cell receptor beta chain was determined in a study of regulatory T cells in long-lasting Graves disease. Study information: Prior antithyroid drug treatment in newly diagnosed Graves' patients lasted under 3 months.

Trimming took 4 bases from V and 4 from J, leaving 13 bases between them. CDR3 size: 14 residues. Germline CDR1 reads MRHNA; CDR2 reads SNTAGT. Time point defined: newly diagnosed GD, antithyroid drugs for less than 3 months. RNA isolated from PBMCs was used to make the TCR library. EDTA tubes received around 10 milliliters of drawn peripheral blood. This clonotype showed up just a few times. Building of the TCR beta libraries involved iRepertoire HTBI primers and Arm-PCR of CDR3 regions. TCRdb independently ran MiXCR on the multiplex PCR reads; one entry per CDR3 protein. The profile shows fewer than 550,000 distinct CDR3 sequences, around 16% of them singletons. A further study also used this sample, focusing on T cells in Graves' hyperthyroidism and ophthalmopathy.

The sequenced sample was peripheral blood mononuclear cells (PBMCs), obtained at new diagnosis, from a patient treated with antithyroid drugs. This clonotype was obtained from a woman aged 35-65 years with Graves disease. The chain joins TRBV6-4 to TRBJ1-1, with D perhaps matching TRBD1 (6 bases). CDR3 nucleotide sequence: TGTGCCAGCAGTGTCACAGGGACGGGCACTGAAGCTTTCTTT. It codes for CASSVTGTGTEAFF.